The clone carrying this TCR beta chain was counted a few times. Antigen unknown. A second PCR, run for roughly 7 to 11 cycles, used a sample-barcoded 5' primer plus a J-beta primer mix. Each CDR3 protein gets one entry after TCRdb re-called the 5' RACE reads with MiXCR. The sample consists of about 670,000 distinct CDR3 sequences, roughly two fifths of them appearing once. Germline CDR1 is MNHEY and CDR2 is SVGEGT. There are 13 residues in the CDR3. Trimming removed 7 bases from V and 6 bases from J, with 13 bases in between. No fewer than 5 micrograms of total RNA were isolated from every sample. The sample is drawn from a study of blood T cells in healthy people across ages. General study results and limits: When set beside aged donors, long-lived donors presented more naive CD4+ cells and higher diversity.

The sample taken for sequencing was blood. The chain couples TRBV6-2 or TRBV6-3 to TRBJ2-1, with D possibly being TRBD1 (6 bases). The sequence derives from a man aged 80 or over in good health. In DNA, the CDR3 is TGTGCCAGCACCAGGGACACCACCAATGAGCAGTTCTTC. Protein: CASTRDTTNEQFF.